This TCR beta chain was sequenced in a study of radiation and T cells in renal cell carcinoma. Worth noting for this clone: Its specificity is unknown.

Study conclusions and caveats: From baseline, blood top tumor clonotypes peaked at 2 weeks post-radiation.

The sample's time point: baseline pretreatment blood. Treatment given: 15 Gy SBRT to primary tumor, nephrectomy 4 weeks later. Blood was sampled at baseline, 2 weeks and 4 weeks after SBRT. The germline gives CDR1 LNHDA, CDR2 SQIVND (reference sequence). CDR3 size: 15 residues. The J segment lost 3 bases and the V segment lost 6 bases, leaving 6 bases of the junction unmatched. The table came from immunoSEQ multiplex PCR; TCRdb's copy has only in-frame clones and leaves some out. The sample yields 150,000 or so clones, roughly nine tenths seen once. The gene calls are TRBV19 and TRBJ2-7; 12 nucleotides line up with TRBD2. Sequenced material: blood, taken from a patient whose treatment included radiotherapy and nephrectomy. The TCR sequence derives from a woman in her 70s with renal cell carcinoma. In DNA, the CDR3 is TGTGCCAGTAGGACCGGGACTAGCGGGTTCTACGAGCAGTACTTC. It is translated as CASRTGTSGFYEQYF.